The 5 T cell receptor beta chains reported below all come from one sample, sequenced in a study of T cell responses to AZD1222 COVID-19 vaccine. Here immunoSEQ multiplex PCR was the method, and the copy in TCRdb shows in-frame clones only, minus some. The table records about 120,000 clones, about 91% of them present only once. The material sequenced was peripheral blood, taken on day 0 of AZD1222 vaccination. Source of these receptors: an adult in good health.

The CDR3 bases are TGTGCCTGGAGTGCAGACAGGTTTAATCAGCCCCAGCATTTT. The encoded protein is CAWSADRFNQPQHF. The chain couples TRBV30 to TRBJ1-5, with D possibly being TRBD1 (6 bases). The V gene's germline CDR1 is GTSNPN and CDR2 SVGIG (reference sequence). The CDR3 runs 14 residues. Trimming cost V 1 base and J 4 bases, with 11 bases left between them.

V gene TRBV19 combines with J gene TRBJ2-1; 7 nucleotides line up with TRBD2. Looked up from germline, CDR1 is LNHDA and CDR2 is SQIVND (reference sequence). The CDR3 is made up of 14 amino acids. V lost 6 bases to trimming and J lost 10 bases; unmatched junction nucleotides: 12. CDR3 DNA sequence: TGTGCCAGTAGGCCGGCGGGGGTGTTAGGGGAGCAGTTCTTC. Translating gives CASRPAGVLGEQFF.

The V and J genes are TRBV6-2 or TRBV6-3 and TRBJ2-3, with no clear D. Trimming shortened V by 6 bases and J by 3 bases, and 7 bases separated the two germline ends. The CDR3 covers 12 residues. Germline lookup yields CDR1 MNHEY and CDR2 SVGEGT. The CDR3 coding sequence is TGTGCCAGCAGCTTAACAACAGATACGCAGTATTTT. It is translated as CASSLTTDTQYF.

This chain joins TRBV6-5 and TRBJ2-1; 10 bases map to TRBD1. The germline V gene encodes CDR1 MNHEY and CDR2 SVGAGI. J lost 3 bases, V lost 5 bases, and 4 bases had no gene match. The CDR3 sequence is 15 residues long. The CDR3 is CASSPDRGLYNEQFF. Here the CDR3 DNA reads TGTGCCAGCAGTCCCGACAGGGGGCTCTACAATGAGCAGTTCTTC.

This sequence joins TRBV7-6 and TRBJ1-3; D might be TRBD1 (6 bases). This CDR3 region has 15 residues. The V and J ends lost 5 bases and 0 bases respectively, with 11 bases between them. Germline V gene lookup returns CDR1 SGHVS and CDR2 FNYEAQ. CDR3 sequence (DNA): TGTGCCAGCAGCGGGGACACGAACTCTGGAAACACCATATATTTT. Translating it yields CASSGDTNSGNTIYF.